A selection of T cell receptor beta chains follows, all from one sample in a study of Graves' ophthalmopathy and Graves' hyperthyroidism. TCRdb independently ran MiXCR on the multiplex PCR reads; one entry per CDR3 protein. The repertoire holds a few hundred thousand distinct CDR3 sequences, with 15% as singletons. What was sequenced was peripheral blood. Every receptor here comes from a woman under 30 with stable Graves' hyperthyroidism. CDR3s include the opening cysteine and the closing phenylalanine or tryptophan. D genes are given only for firm matches. The listing skips clone size in some rows; elsewhere it reads once, few, many or a size class.

TRBD1 | TRBJ2-7 | many | TRBV6-2/TRBV6-3 | CASRFPGQGAYEQYF | TGTGCCAGCAGATTTCCGGGACAGGGCGCCTACGAGCAGTACTTC
. | TRBJ2-2 | many | TRBV28 | CASSLRGTNTGELFF | TGTGCCAGCAGTTTACGAGGGACGAACACCGGGGAGCTGTTTTTT
. | TRBJ1-2 | many | TRBV27 | CASSATGAGGYTF | TGTGCCAGCAGTGCCACGGGGGCTGGTGGCTACACCTTC
TRBD2 | TRBJ2-1 | . | TRBV5-1 | CASSFRAGSYNEQFF | TGCGCCAGCAGCTTCCGAGCGGGGTCCTACAATGAGCAGTTCTTC
. | TRBJ1-5 | few | TRBV6-2/TRBV6-3 | CASSYRTYPGQGGLPQHF | TGTGCCAGCAGTTACAGAACATATCCCGGACAAGGGGGTCTGCCCCAGCATTTT
TRBD1 | TRBJ1-6 | many | TRBV24-1 | CAVQGTANNSPLHF | TGTGCCGTACAAGGGACAGCCAACAATTCACCCCTCCACTTT
. | TRBJ2-7 | . | TRBV6-2/TRBV6-3 | CASGGQLYEQYF | TGTGCCAGCGGAGGACAACTTTACGAGCAGTACTTC
TRBD1 | TRBJ1-1 | many | TRBV12-5 | CASDSGTGTLNTEAFF | TGTGCTAGTGACTCCGGGACAGGTACCTTGAACACTGAAGCTTTCTTT
TRBD1 | TRBJ1-5 | few | TRBV6-2/TRBV6-3 | CASRPGTGNGQPQHF | TGTGCCAGCAGACCCGGGACAGGGAATGGTCAGCCCCAGCATTTT
TRBD2 | TRBJ2-6 | many | TRBV6-2/TRBV6-3 | CASIERGAGANVLTF | TGTGCCAGCATCGAGCGGGGGGCCGGGGCCAACGTCCTGACTTTC
TRBD1 | TRBJ1-2 | many | TRBV12-3/TRBV12-4 | CASSGTGAYYGYTF | TGTGCCAGCAGCGGGACAGGGGCCTACTATGGCTACACCTTC
. | TRBJ1-5 | many | TRBV6-1 | CASTKGDSNQPQHF | TGTGCCAGCACAAAAGGGGACAGCAATCAGCCCCAGCATTTT
. | TRBJ1-1 | few | TRBV25-1 | CASTVSGLIEAFF | TGTGCCAGCACCGTCAGTGGACTTATTGAAGCTTTCTTT
. | TRBJ1-1 | few | TRBV27 | CASSLRGPDTEAFF | TGTGCCAGCAGTTTAAGAGGTCCGGACACTGAAGCTTTCTTT
. | TRBJ1-2 | many | TRBV12-3/TRBV12-4 | CASRPLGQNYGYTF | TGTGCCAGCAGGCCCCTTGGACAAAACTATGGCTACACCTTC
. | TRBJ1-1 | many | TRBV6-5 | CASSWARGGTEAFF | TGTGCCAGCAGTTGGGCTCGGGGGGGCACTGAAGCTTTCTTT
TRBD1 | TRBJ2-3 | . | TRBV6-2/TRBV6-3 | CASSTRTGGYTDTQYF | TGTGCCAGCAGTACGCGGACAGGGGGCTACACAGATACGCAGTATTTT
TRBD1 | TRBJ2-2 | many | TRBV11-2 | CASRPIDRGNTGELFF | TGTGCCAGCAGACCGATCGACAGGGGTAACACCGGGGAGCTGTTTTTT
. | TRBJ1-1 | . | TRBV24-1 | CATSDWGGVEAFF | TGTGCCACCAGTGACTGGGGGGGAGTTGAAGCTTTCTTT
. | TRBJ1-2 | many | TRBV7-2 | CASSFGRRNYGYTF | TGTGCCAGCAGCTTCGGCCGGAGAAACTATGGCTACACCTTC
. | TRBJ1-3 | many | TRBV7-2 | CASSLGRKGNTIYF | TGTGCCAGCAGCTTGGGGCGAAAGGGAAACACCATATATTTT
TRBD1 | TRBJ1-2 | many | TRBV24-1 | CATSRQGEGYTF | TGTGCCACCAGCCGACAGGGAGAGGGCTACACCTTC
TRBD1 | TRBJ1-1 | many | TRBV10-3 | CAIRWDSRTEAFF | TGTGCCATCAGATGGGACAGTCGGACTGAAGCTTTCTTT
. | TRBJ2-2 | many | TRBV7-2 | CASSYATGSTGELFF | TGTGCCAGCAGCTACGCGACAGGAAGCACCGGGGAGCTGTTTTTT
. | TRBJ2-7 | many | TRBV6-2/TRBV6-3 | CASRPPKSSGPPSYEQYF | TGTGCCAGCAGGCCCCCAAAATCAAGCGGACCCCCCTCCTACGAGCAGTACTTC
. | TRBJ1-5 | few | TRBV5-1 | CASSSGLDSNQPQHF | TGCGCCAGCAGCTCCGGACTGGATAGCAATCAGCCCCAGCATTTT
. | TRBJ2-5 | few | TRBV11-2 | CASSLSGGGTQTQYF | TGTGCCAGCAGCTTATCTGGAGGGGGCACCCAGACCCAGTACTTC
. | TRBJ1-3 | many | TRBV13 | CASSAGISGNTIYF | TGTGCCAGCAGCGCTGGAATCTCTGGAAACACCATATATTTT
. | TRBJ2-7 | many | TRBV6-2/TRBV6-3 | CASMGQPYEQYF | TGTGCCAGCATGGGGCAGCCCTACGAGCAGTACTTC
. | TRBJ1-1 | . | TRBV4-2 | CASSIHRLIGRTEAFF | TGTGCCAGCAGCATTCACAGGCTAATTGGGCGCACTGAAGCTTTCTTT
TRBD2 | TRBJ2-7 | . | TRBV7-9 | CASSATSGGVGEQYF | TGTGCCAGCAGCGCGACTAGCGGGGGGGTGGGAGAGCAGTACTTC
. | TRBJ1-2 | many | TRBV10-2 | CASSESGAGYTF | TGCGCCAGCAGTGAGTCGGGTGCCGGCTACACCTTC
TRBD1 | TRBJ1-5 | many | TRBV12-3/TRBV12-4 | CASSLRTGVRQPQHF | TGTGCCAGCAGTTTGAGGACAGGGGTACGACAGCCCCAGCATTTT
. | TRBJ1-5 | many | TRBV6-2/TRBV6-3 | CASSYGGSGARVRPQHF | TGTGCCAGCAGTTACGGGGGATCGGGCGCCCGTGTAAGGCCCCAGCATTTT
. | TRBJ1-2 | many | TRBV27 | CASSQAPGEGYTF | TGTGCCAGCAGTCAGGCCCCAGGGGAGGGCTACACCTTC
. | TRBJ2-7 | many | TRBV15 | CATSMGSAWREQYF | TGTGCCACCAGCATGGGGTCTGCCTGGAGGGAGCAGTACTTC
. | TRBJ1-1 | . | TRBV6-5 | CASSFLRGDTEAFF | TGTGCCAGCAGTTTCTTACGGGGGGACACTGAAGCTTTCTTT
TRBD1 | TRBJ1-2 | many | TRBV7-9 | CASSSRVDRGGYTF | TGTGCCAGCAGCTCGAGGGTGGACAGGGGTGGCTACACCTTC
TRBD1 | TRBJ2-7 | many | TRBV7-2 | CASSRDRGDPEQYF | TGTGCCAGCAGCAGAGACAGGGGAGACCCCGAGCAGTACTTC
. | TRBJ2-7 | many | TRBV12-3/TRBV12-4 | CASSRRGAHLYEQYF | TGTGCCAGCAGTCGCCGGGGTGCACACCTCTACGAGCAGTACTTC
. | TRBJ1-5 | many | TRBV6-2/TRBV6-3 | CASSIRDGQPQHF | TGTGCCAGCTCGATCAGGGACGGGCAGCCCCAGCATTTT
. | TRBJ1-2 | few | TRBV5-6 | CASSLQTAYGYTF | TGTGCCAGCAGCTTACAGACAGCTTATGGCTACACCTTC
TRBD1 | TRBJ2-5 | many | TRBV28 | CASSSSTGGRETQYF | TGTGCCAGCAGTTCGTCTACAGGGGGCAGAGAGACCCAGTACTTC
. | TRBJ1-5 | many | TRBV11-2 | CASSLDGQYAGWPQHF | TGTGCCAGCAGCTTAGATGGACAGTACGCCGGTTGGCCCCAGCATTTT
. | TRBJ1-5 | many | TRBV6-2/TRBV6-3 | CASRLGGQGRIGNQPQHF | TGTGCCAGCCGATTGGGAGGGCAGGGCAGGATCGGCAATCAGCCCCAGCATTTT
TRBD1 | TRBJ1-1 | many | TRBV12-5 | CATARGVNTEAFF | TGTGCTACCGCCAGGGGGGTGAACACTGAAGCTTTCTTT
. | TRBJ2-7 | many | TRBV11-3 | CASSLGGTPSYEQYF | TGTGCCAGCAGCTTAGGGGGGACTCCGTCCTACGAGCAGTACTTC